These T cell receptor beta chains were read from a single sample in a study of cytomegalovirus exposure and HLA in healthy donors. Clones were read by immunoSEQ multiplex PCR, and TCRdb kept only the in-frame ones, dropping some. The sample has around 50,000 clones; about 86% are singletons. The sample was PBMCs. These receptors were obtained from a man between 40 and 49 years old in good health and CMV-seronegative. Both conserved end residues are part of each CDR3. A D gene is named only where the DNA matches it firmly. Size values are once, few and many counts, or a class for expanded clones, and some rows have none.

abundance	d_gene	v_gene	j_gene	CDR3aa	CDR3nt
NA	TRBD1	TRBV5-1	TRBJ1-5	CASSSTGARGQPQHF	TGCGCCAGCAGCTCAACAGGGGCCAGAGGTCAGCCCCAGCATTTT
few	TRBD2	TRBV10-2	TRBJ2-1	CASNLAGYNEQFF	TGCGCCAGCAACCTAGCGGGGTACAATGAGCAGTTCTTC
NA	NA	TRBV28	TRBJ1-6	CASSMTGDSPLHF	TGTGCCAGCAGTATGACAGGAGATTCACCCCTCCACTTT
NA	NA	TRBV7-3	TRBJ1-1	CASSGNGGTEAFF	TGTGCCAGCAGCGGCAATGGGGGGACTGAAGCTTTCTTT
few	NA	TRBV25-1	TRBJ1-1	CASSPRDTEAFF	TGTGCCAGCAGCCCACGAGACACTGAAGCTTTCTTT
NA	TRBD1	TRBV19	TRBJ1-5	CASSSGTDSNQPQHF	TGTGCCAGTAGTTCTGGGACAGATAGCAATCAGCCCCAGCATTTT
NA	NA	TRBV7-2	TRBJ1-6	CASRTPRSSYNSPLHF	TGTGCCAGCAGAACCCCCCGGAGCTCCTATAATTCACCCCTCCACTTT
NA	TRBD1	TRBV6-5	TRBJ2-7	CASSSTGTASYEQYF	TGTGCCAGCAGTTCCACCGGGACAGCAAGCTACGAGCAGTACTTC
NA	NA	TRBV5-4	TRBJ2-7	CASSLSTREAYEQYF	TGTGCCAGCAGCTTATCTACCAGGGAGGCCTACGAGCAGTACTTC
few	NA	TRBV10-3	TRBJ1-6	CATHIAVQSPLHF	TGTGCCACCCATATCGCGGTTCAATCACCCCTCCACTTT
NA	TRBD1	TRBV6-1	TRBJ1-2	CASSVGDSLFGYTF	TGTGCCAGCAGTGTGGGGGACAGTCTTTTTGGCTACACCTTC
NA	NA	TRBV15	TRBJ2-3	CATSRAPGSTDTQYF	TGTGCCACCAGCAGAGCTCCGGGTAGTACAGATACGCAGTATTTT
once	NA	TRBV19	TRBJ2-3	CASSRDAQGGGTQYF	TGTGCCAGTAGTAGAGACGCCCAGGGTGGCGGTACGCAGTATTTT
NA	TRBD2	TRBV7-9	TRBJ2-7	CASRLGGGEQYF	TGTGCCAGCAGGTTGGGGGGGGGCGAGCAGTACTTC
once	NA	TRBV27	TRBJ2-2	CASRSLAYRDTGELFF	TGTGCCAGCAGAAGTCTGGCCTACAGGGACACCGGGGAGCTGTTTTTT
NA	NA	TRBV18	TRBJ2-3	CASSRIPGLSTDTQYF	TGTGCCAGCTCTCGCATCCCAGGGCTTAGCACAGATACGCAGTATTTT
NA	TRBD1	TRBV2	TRBJ1-5	CASSKGQGIVQPQHF	TGTGCCAGCAGTAAGGGACAGGGGATCGTTCAGCCCCAGCATTTT
NA	NA	TRBV30	TRBJ1-2	CAWSVLGREVAF	TGTGCCTGGAGTGTACTGGGGCGGGAAGTTGCCTTC
NA	TRBD1	TRBV2	TRBJ2-2	CASSARGQGANTGELFF	TGTGCCAGCAGTGCCAGGGGACAGGGGGCTAACACCGGGGAGCTGTTTTTT
NA	TRBD2	TRBV7-2	TRBJ2-5	CASSPSGLAGAKETQYF	TGTGCCAGCAGCCCCAGTGGGCTAGCGGGGGCCAAAGAGACCCAGTACTTC
NA	NA	TRBV27	TRBJ1-2	CVFNGNHTVLLLIYGYTF	TGTGTATTTAACGGGAATCACACGGTACTTTTACTGATCTATGGCTACACCTTC
NA	NA	TRBV4-3	TRBJ1-5	CASSQDLLGRSNQPQHF	TGCGCCAGCAGCCAAGATCTCCTAGGTAGGAGCAATCAGCCCCAGCATTTT
NA	TRBD1	TRBV2	TRBJ1-1	CASSERGRGRFGVTEAFF	TGTGCCAGCAGTGAACGGGGCAGGGGGCGATTCGGGGTAACTGAAGCTTTCTTT
NA	TRBD1	TRBV9	TRBJ2-1	CASSEMGQGGLSEQFF	TGTGCCAGCAGCGAAATGGGACAGGGGGGACTCAGTGAGCAGTTCTTC
NA	NA	TRBV7-9	TRBJ2-3	CASSLARTQLTDTQYF	TGTGCCAGCAGCTTAGCTCGGACACAACTCACAGATACGCAGTATTTT
NA	NA	TRBV9	TRBJ1-6	CASSVSHNYNSPLHF	TGTGCCAGCAGCGTGTCGCACAACTATAATTCACCCCTCCACTTT
NA	NA	TRBV11-2	TRBJ2-3	CASSLGSGGRNTDTQYF	TGTGCCAGCAGCTTAGGGTCCGGGGGGCGAAACACAGATACGCAGTATTTT
few	NA	TRBV5-6	TRBJ2-7	CASSFGGYEQYF	TGTGCCAGCAGCTTCGGCGGGTACGAGCAGTACTTC
once	NA	TRBV7-2	TRBJ2-7	CASSSELAFSYEQYF	TGTGCCAGCAGTTCAGAACTAGCCTTCTCCTACGAGCAGTACTTC
few	NA	TRBV5-5	TRBJ1-1	CASSWGQANTEAFF	TGTGCCAGCAGCTGGGGACAAGCGAACACTGAAGCTTTCTTT
NA	TRBD1	TRBV19	TRBJ1-5	CASSIGDLRGQPQHF	TGTGCCAGTAGTATAGGGGACCTCAGGGGGCAGCCCCAGCATTTT
NA	TRBD1	TRBV7-3	TRBJ2-2	CASAQDRVNTGELFF	TGTGCCAGTGCTCAAGACAGGGTAAACACCGGGGAGCTGTTTTTT
once	NA	TRBV7-6	TRBJ2-3	CASSLSDGSTDTQYF	TGTGCCAGCAGCTTGAGCGACGGATCCACAGATACGCAGTATTTT
NA	NA	TRBV27	TRBJ2-2	CASSRVYTGELFF	TGTGCCAGCAGCAGGGTCTACACCGGGGAGCTGTTTTTT
NA	NA	TRBV7-2	TRBJ1-5	CASSISSGYSNQPQHF	TGTGCCAGCAGTATCTCGTCAGGGTATAGCAATCAGCCCCAGCATTTT
NA	NA	TRBV2	TRBJ1-5	CASSEAGGSSNQPQHF	TGTGCCAGCAGTGAAGCGGGGGGGAGTAGCAATCAGCCCCAGCATTTT
NA	TRBD1	TRBV4-3	TRBJ1-1	CASSQEMHRQGVEAFF	TGCGCCAGCAGCCAAGAGATGCACAGACAGGGGGTAGAAGCTTTCTTT
NA	NA	TRBV30	TRBJ1-1	CAWSVHAVMNTEAFF	TGTGCCTGGAGTGTACACGCGGTAATGAACACTGAAGCTTTCTTT
NA	NA	TRBV18	TRBJ1-5	CASSPLDGNQPQHF	TGTGCCAGCTCACCCTTAGATGGCAATCAGCCCCAGCATTTT
NA	NA	TRBV2	TRBJ2-7	CASSEAGQYF	TGTGCCAGCAGTGAGGCAGGGCAGTACTTC
NA	NA	TRBV6-6	TRBJ1-1	CASRETGSRGTEAFF	TGTGCCAGCAGGGAGACGGGGTCCCGGGGGACTGAAGCTTTCTTT
NA	TRBD2	TRBV4-2	TRBJ2-5	CASSQGSGALQETQYF	TGTGCCAGCAGCCAAGGCAGCGGGGCTCTTCAAGAGACCCAGTACTTC
NA	TRBD1	TRBV5-5	TRBJ2-5	CASSRDREETQYF	TGTGCCAGCAGCCGGGACAGGGAAGAGACCCAGTACTTC
once	NA	TRBV2	TRBJ2-7	CASAQGGPLSEQYF	TGTGCCAGCGCGCAGGGGGGCCCCCTCAGCGAGCAGTACTTC
NA	NA	TRBV6-1	TRBJ2-2	CASSELGAGTGELFF	TGTGCCAGCAGTGAACTGGGAGCTGGCACCGGGGAGCTGTTTTTT
NA	TRBD2	TRBV5-3	TRBJ2-1	CARSQRWHSGAMGQFF	TGTGCCAGAAGCCAGCGGTGGCATAGCGGGGCAATGGGGCAGTTCTTC
NA	NA	TRBV7-3	TRBJ2-1	CASSRLAGTYNEQFF	TGTGCCAGCAGCCGACTGGCAGGGACCTACAATGAGCAGTTCTTC
NA	NA	TRBV7-8	TRBJ1-1	CASSTPGHLNTEAFF	TGTGCCAGCAGCACCCCAGGGCACTTGAACACTGAAGCTTTCTTT
NA	NA	TRBV7-2	TRBJ1-6	CASSLSGYSPLHF	TGTGCCAGCAGCTTGTCAGGGTACTCACCCCTCCACTTT
once	NA	TRBV4-1	TRBJ2-6	CASSQWETSSGANVLTF	TGCGCCAGCAGCCAATGGGAGACCTCCTCTGGGGCCAACGTCCTGACTTTC
NA	NA	TRBV5-4	TRBJ2-3	CASSLPGTRRTDTQYF	TGTGCCAGCAGCCTCCCCGGGACACGGCGTACAGATACGCAGTATTTT
NA	NA	TRBV7-2	TRBJ1-5	CASSLDWSGINQPQHF	TGTGCCAGCAGCTTAGACTGGTCAGGCATTAATCAGCCCCAGCATTTT
NA	TRBD2	TRBV18	TRBJ2-5	CASSSRTSVQETQYF	TGTGCCAGCTCATCCAGGACTAGCGTCCAAGAGACCCAGTACTTC
NA	NA	TRBV2	TRBJ2-2	CASSVPGSGELFF	TGTGCCAGCAGTGTCCCCGGGTCCGGGGAGCTGTTTTTT
NA	NA	TRBV9	TRBJ2-7	CASSVDGGQYF	TGTGCCAGCAGCGTAGACGGGGGGCAGTACTTC
once	TRBD2	TRBV28	TRBJ2-2	CASSLPFPGLAGIAGELFF	TGTGCCAGCAGTCTACCCTTCCCCGGACTAGCGGGTATCGCCGGGGAGCTGTTTTTT
NA	NA	TRBV12-2	TRBJ1-1	CASRLFRNRDTRIMNTEAFF	TGTGCAAGTCGCTTATTCCGGAACCGGGACACCCGAATCATGAACACTGAAGCTTTCTTT
NA	TRBD1	TRBV7-2	TRBJ1-1	CASSLVTGADTEAFF	TGTGCCAGCAGCTTAGTCACAGGGGCGGACACTGAAGCTTTCTTT
NA	NA	TRBV10-3	TRBJ1-5	CAISTGQSNQPQHF	TGTGCCATCAGCACAGGACAGAGCAATCAGCCCCAGCATTTT